This TCR beta chain was retrieved from a study of T cell responses to AZD1222 COVID-19 vaccine. Here immunoSEQ multiplex PCR was the method, and the copy in TCRdb shows in-frame clones only, minus some. Counted here are about 100,000 clones, roughly 88% occurring once; the ten biggest clones make up about 8.7%. The source material was peripheral blood, sampled on day 0 of AZD1222 vaccination. The sequence was collected from an adult in good health.

The CDR3 loop reads CASREDRSNSPLHF. The CDR3 DNA reads as TGTGCCAGCAGAGAGGACAGGTCAAATTCACCCCTCCACTTT. The chain couples TRBV6-5 to TRBJ1-6, with 7 bases identical to TRBD1. The CDR3 totals 14 residues. The junction had 6 bases not matched to a gene; V was cut back by 6 bases and J by 7 bases. The V gene's germline CDR1 is MNHEY and CDR2 SVGAGI.